Listed below are T cell receptor beta chains from one sample, sequenced in a study of blood T cell repertoires in COVID-19. Sequenced by immunoSEQ multiplex PCR; TCRdb stores in-frame clones only, minus some. This sample has some 150,000 clones; about three quarters occur once, and the top ten carry more than 3.5%. The sequenced sample consisted of peripheral blood. Every receptor here comes from a woman of 80 years or more with active or convalescent COVID-19. The CDR3 runs from the conserved cysteine through the conserved F or W. A D gene is named only where the DNA matches it firmly. Rows may omit the clone size; those that give it use once, few, many or a size class.

TRBV3-1/TRBV3-2	.	TRBJ2-7	.	CASTRGRDLEQYF	TGTGCCAGCACCCGAGGTAGAGATCTGGAGCAGTACTTC
TRBV2	.	TRBJ2-7	.	CASSEEVIAVYEQYF	TGTGCCAGCAGTGAGGAGGTCATCGCGGTCTACGAGCAGTACTTC
TRBV25-1	few	TRBJ1-4	TRBD1	CASSEGTALHEKLFF	TGTGCCAGCAGTGAAGGGACAGCGCTTCATGAAAAACTGTTTTTT
TRBV11-3	few	TRBJ1-1	.	CASRHEMVPVGTEAFF	TGTGCCAGCAGGCACGAAATGGTCCCAGTTGGCACTGAAGCTTTCTTT
TRBV12-3/TRBV12-4	.	TRBJ1-1	TRBD1	CASGTGGTEAFF	TGTGCCAGCGGAACAGGGGGCACTGAAGCTTTCTTT
TRBV29-1	.	TRBJ1-3	.	CSVEDNISGNTIYF	TGCAGCGTTGAAGATAATATCTCTGGAAACACCATATATTTT
TRBV19	.	TRBJ1-2	TRBD1	CASSWDRFYGYTF	TGTGCCAGTAGCTGGGACAGGTTCTATGGCTACACCTTC
TRBV19	.	TRBJ2-5	TRBD2	CASSRRGEETQYF	TGTGCCAGTAGTCGGCGGGGGGAAGAGACCCAGTACTTC
TRBV4-3	few	TRBJ2-3	.	CASSINPLGGTDTQYF	TGCGCCAGCAGTATCAACCCCCTCGGGGGAACAGATACGCAGTATTTT
TRBV7-3	few	TRBJ1-1	.	CASSTGLPGTEAFF	TGTGCCAGCAGTACAGGGCTGCCAGGGACTGAAGCTTTCTTT
TRBV2	.	TRBJ1-5	.	CASSVRALLASDSNQPQHF	TGTGCCAGCAGTGTCAGGGCTCTGCTCGCCTCAGATAGCAATCAGCCCCAGCATTTT
TRBV5-6	.	TRBJ2-3	TRBD1	CASSSLWDRGPDTQYF	TGTGCCAGCAGCTCCCTCTGGGACAGGGGGCCAGATACGCAGTATTTT
TRBV19	.	TRBJ1-3	TRBD1	CASSASRDRAFSGGNTIYF	TGTGCCAGTAGTGCCTCCCGAGACAGGGCCTTCAGCGGGGGAAACACCATATATTTT
TRBV4-1	few	TRBJ1-3	.	CASSQDFPIGNTIYF	TGCGCCAGCAGCCAAGATTTCCCTATCGGAAACACCATATATTTT
TRBV7-9	.	TRBJ1-5	.	CASSPPDGQGAQPQHF	TGTGCCAGCAGCCCACCGGATGGGCAGGGTGCTCAGCCCCAGCATTTT
TRBV4-2	.	TRBJ2-1	TRBD1	CASSLGGTGGMDEQFF	TGTGCCAGCAGCCTTGGAGGGACAGGGGGAATGGATGAGCAGTTCTTC
TRBV19	few	TRBJ2-7	TRBD2	CASAFQVSGVAEQYF	TGTGCCAGCGCCTTTCAAGTTAGCGGGGTGGCCGAGCAGTACTTC
TRBV5-1	.	TRBJ1-4	.	CASRTGTSNEKLFF	TGCGCCAGCCGAACCGGGACATCTAATGAAAAACTGTTTTTT